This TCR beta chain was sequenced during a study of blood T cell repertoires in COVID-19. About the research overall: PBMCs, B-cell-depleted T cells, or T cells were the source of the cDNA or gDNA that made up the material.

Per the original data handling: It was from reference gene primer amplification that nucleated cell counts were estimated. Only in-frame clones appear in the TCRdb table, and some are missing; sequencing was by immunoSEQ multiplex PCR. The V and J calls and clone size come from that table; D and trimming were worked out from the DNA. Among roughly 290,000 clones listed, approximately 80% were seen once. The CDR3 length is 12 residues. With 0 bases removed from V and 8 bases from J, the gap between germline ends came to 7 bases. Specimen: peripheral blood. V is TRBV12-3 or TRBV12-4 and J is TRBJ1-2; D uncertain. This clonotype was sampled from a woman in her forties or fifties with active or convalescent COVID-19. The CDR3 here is CASSLAGGGYTF. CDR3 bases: TGTGCCAGCAGTTTAGCGGGAGGCGGCTACACCTTC.